The subject of this entry is one T cell receptor beta chain. Its matching antigen is unknown. Germline trimming cut 8 bases from V and 0 bases from J; bases unmatched to any gene: 6. The CDR3 extends over 16 amino acids. Germline V gene data show CDR1 as MNHEY and CDR2 as SMNVEV (reference sequence). Method: immunoSEQ multiplex PCR; TCRdb's copy keeps in-frame clones and lacks some. Of fewer than 150,000 clones listed, approximately 88% are singletons. This sample stems from a study of T cell responses to AZD1222 COVID-19 vaccine. Study in general: Timing groups of about 4 and about 12 weeks for second doses were pooled.

General study points: Just a handful of people given AZD1222 tested seropositive at baseline.

This TCR derives from an adult in good health. The sequencing used peripheral blood, collected on day 0 of AZD1222 vaccination. The rearrangement joins TRBV27 to TRBJ2-1; 11 bases are shared with TRBD2. In nucleotides, the CDR3 is TGTGCCAGCCCCGGGACTAGCGGTCTCTCCTACAATGAGCAGTTCTTC. This gives the protein CASPGTSGLSYNEQFF.